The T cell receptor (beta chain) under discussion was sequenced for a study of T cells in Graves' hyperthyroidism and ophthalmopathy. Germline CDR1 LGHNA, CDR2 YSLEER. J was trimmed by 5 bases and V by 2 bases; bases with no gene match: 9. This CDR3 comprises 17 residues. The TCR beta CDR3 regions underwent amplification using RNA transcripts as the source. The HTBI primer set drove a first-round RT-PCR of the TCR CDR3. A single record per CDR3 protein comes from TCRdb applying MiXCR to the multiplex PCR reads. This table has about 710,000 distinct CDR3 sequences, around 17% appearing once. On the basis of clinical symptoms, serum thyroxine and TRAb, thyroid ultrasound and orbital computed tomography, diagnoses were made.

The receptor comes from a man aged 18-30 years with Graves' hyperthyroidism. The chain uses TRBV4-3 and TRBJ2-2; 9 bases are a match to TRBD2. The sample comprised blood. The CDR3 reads CASSQRPGLAGTGELFF. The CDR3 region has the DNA TGCGCCAGCAGCCAAAGACCGGGACTAGCAGGGACCGGGGAGCTGTTTTTT.